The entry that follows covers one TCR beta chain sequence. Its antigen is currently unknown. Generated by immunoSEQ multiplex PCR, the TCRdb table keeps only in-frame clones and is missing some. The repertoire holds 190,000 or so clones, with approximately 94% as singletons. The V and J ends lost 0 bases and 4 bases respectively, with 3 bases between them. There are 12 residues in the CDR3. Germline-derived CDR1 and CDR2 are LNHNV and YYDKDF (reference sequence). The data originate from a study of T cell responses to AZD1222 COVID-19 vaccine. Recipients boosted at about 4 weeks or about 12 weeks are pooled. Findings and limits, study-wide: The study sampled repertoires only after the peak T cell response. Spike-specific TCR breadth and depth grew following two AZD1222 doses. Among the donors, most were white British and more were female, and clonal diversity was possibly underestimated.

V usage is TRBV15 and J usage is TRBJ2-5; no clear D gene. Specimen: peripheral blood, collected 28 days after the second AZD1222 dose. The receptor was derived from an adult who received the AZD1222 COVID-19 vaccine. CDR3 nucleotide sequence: TGTGCCACCAGCAGAGATGTAGAGACCCAGTACTTC. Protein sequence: CATSRDVETQYF.